The sample holds a few counts of the clone carrying this TCR beta chain. This specimen belongs to a study of CD8 T cells in ankylosing spondylitis. This CDR3 spans 15 amino acids. Germline lookup yields CDR1 MDHEN and CDR2 SYDVKM. Unmatched junction bases numbered 6, after V lost 6 bases and J lost 3 bases. Quantitative 5'-RACE with molecular barcodes was used to make the TCR beta libraries. TCRdb reprocessed the 5' RACE reads with MiXCR, giving one entry per CDR3 protein. The sample contains a few hundred thousand distinct CDR3 sequences, around 20% of which appear only once. Sequencing was done on a sample of blood, either unsorted or a sorted T cell fraction (not recorded which). This receptor was obtained from a male donor with ankylosing spondylitis or in good health (not recorded which). The rearrangement uses TRBV28 and TRBJ2-1; the match to TRBD1 covers 9 bases. The CDR3 region has the DNA TGTGCCAGCAGACAACCGGGACAGGGCTACAATGAGCAGTTCTTC. It codes for CASRQPGQGYNEQFF.